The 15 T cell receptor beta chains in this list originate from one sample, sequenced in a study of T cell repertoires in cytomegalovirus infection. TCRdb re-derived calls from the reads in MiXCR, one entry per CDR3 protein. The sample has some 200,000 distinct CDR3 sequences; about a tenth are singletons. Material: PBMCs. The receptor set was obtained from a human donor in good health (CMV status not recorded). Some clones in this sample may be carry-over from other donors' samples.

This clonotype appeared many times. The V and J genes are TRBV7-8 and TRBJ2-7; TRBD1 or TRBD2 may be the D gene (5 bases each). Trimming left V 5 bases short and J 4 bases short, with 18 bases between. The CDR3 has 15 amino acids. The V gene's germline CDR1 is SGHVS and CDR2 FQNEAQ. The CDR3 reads CASSPQDGTRYEQYF. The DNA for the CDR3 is TGTGCCAGCAGCCCACAGGACGGGACGAGGTACGAGCAGTACTTC.

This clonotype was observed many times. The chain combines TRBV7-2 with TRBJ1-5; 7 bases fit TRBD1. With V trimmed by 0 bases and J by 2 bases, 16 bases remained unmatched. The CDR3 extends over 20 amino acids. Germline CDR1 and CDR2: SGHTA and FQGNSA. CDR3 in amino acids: CASSLAGTRQGSGGNQPQHF. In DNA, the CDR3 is TGTGCCAGCAGCTTAGCGGGCACTCGACAGGGATCCGGTGGCAATCAGCCCCAGCATTTT.

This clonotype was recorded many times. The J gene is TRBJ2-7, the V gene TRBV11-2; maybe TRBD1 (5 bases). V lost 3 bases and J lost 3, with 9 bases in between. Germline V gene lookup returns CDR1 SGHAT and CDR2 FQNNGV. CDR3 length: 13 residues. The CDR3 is CASSFGDSYEQYF. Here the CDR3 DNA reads TGTGCCAGCAGCTTCGGAGACAGCTACGAGCAGTACTTC.

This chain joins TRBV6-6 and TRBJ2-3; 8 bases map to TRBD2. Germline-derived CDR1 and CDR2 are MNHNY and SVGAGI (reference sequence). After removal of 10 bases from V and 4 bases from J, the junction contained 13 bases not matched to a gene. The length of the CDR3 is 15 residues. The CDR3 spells CATSRGGSEADTQYF. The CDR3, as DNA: TGTGCCACATCTCGGGGGGGTTCTGAGGCAGATACGCAGTATTTT.

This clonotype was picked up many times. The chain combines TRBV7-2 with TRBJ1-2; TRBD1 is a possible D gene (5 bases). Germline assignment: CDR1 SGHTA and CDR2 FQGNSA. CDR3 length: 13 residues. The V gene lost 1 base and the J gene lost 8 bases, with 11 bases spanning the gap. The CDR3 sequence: CASSLGERGGYTF. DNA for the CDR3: TGTGCCAGCAGCTTAGGGGAAAGGGGCGGCTACACCTTC.

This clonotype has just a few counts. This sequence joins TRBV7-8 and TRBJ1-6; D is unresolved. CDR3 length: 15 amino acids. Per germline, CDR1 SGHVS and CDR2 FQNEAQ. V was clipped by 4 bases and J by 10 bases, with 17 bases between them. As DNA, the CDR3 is TGTGCCAGCAGCTCGACCCGGGAGAGTAAATCACCCCTCCACTTT. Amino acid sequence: CASSSTRESKSPLHF.

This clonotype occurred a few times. The CDR3 sequence: CASSGGRTSGNTIYF. The CDR3 region has the DNA TGTGCCAGCAGCGGCGGACGGACCTCTGGAAACACCATATATTTT. The J gene is TRBJ1-3, the V gene TRBV14; D gene ambiguous. The CDR3 totals 15 residues. Germline V CDR1 and CDR2: SGHDN, FVKESK. The V end lost 5 bases, the J end lost 0 bases, and 11 bases lay between the germline ends.

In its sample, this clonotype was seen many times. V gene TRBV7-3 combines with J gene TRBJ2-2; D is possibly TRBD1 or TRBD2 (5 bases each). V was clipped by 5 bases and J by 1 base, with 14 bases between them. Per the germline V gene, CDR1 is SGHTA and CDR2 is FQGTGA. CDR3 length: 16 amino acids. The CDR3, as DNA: TGTGCCAGCAGCCCGGCCCGGGGCGGGAACACCGGGGAGCTGTTTTTT. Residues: CASSPARGGNTGELFF.

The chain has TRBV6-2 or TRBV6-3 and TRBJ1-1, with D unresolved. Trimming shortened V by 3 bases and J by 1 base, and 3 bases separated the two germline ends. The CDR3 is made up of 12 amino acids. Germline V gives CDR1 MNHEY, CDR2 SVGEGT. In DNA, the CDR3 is TGTGCCAGCAGTTATTCGAACACTGAAGCTTTCTTT. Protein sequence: CASSYSNTEAFF.

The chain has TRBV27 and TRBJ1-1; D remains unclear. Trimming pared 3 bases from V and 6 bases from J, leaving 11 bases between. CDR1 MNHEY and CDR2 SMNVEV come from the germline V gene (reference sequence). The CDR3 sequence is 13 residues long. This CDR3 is CASSFKGVAEAFF. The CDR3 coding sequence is TGTGCCAGCAGTTTCAAGGGAGTCGCTGAAGCTTTCTTT.

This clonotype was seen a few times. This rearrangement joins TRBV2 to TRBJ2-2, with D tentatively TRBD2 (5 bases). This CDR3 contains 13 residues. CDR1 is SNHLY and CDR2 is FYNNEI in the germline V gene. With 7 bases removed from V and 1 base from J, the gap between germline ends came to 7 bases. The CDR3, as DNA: TGTGCCAGCACAGCGGAGAACACCGGGGAGCTGTTTTTT. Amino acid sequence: CASTAENTGELFF.

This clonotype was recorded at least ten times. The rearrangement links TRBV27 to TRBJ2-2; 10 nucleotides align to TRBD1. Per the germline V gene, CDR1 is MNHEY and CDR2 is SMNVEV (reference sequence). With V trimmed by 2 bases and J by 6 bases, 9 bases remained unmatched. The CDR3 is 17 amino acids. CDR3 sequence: CASSLERRTGGAGELFF. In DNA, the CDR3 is TGTGCCAGCAGTTTAGAGCGGAGGACAGGGGGGGCCGGGGAGCTGTTTTTT.

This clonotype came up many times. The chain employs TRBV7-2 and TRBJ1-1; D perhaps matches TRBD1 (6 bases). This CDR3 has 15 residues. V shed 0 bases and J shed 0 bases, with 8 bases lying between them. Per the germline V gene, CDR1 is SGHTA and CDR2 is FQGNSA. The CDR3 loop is CASSLAGQMNTEAFF. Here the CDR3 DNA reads TGTGCCAGCAGCTTAGCCGGACAGATGAACACTGAAGCTTTCTTT.

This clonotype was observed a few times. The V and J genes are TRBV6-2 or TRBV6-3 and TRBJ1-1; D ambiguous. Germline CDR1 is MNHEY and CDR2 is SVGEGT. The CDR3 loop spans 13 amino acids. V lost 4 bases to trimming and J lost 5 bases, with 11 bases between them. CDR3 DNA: TGTGCCAGCAGTTGGTCTGGGGTGACTGAAGCTTTCTTT. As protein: CASSWSGVTEAFF.

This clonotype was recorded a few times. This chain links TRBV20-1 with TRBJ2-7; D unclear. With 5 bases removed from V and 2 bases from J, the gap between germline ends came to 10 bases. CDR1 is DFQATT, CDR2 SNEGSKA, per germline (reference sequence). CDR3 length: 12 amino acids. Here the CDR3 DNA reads TGCAGTGCTGAAACTGGAACCTACGAGCAGTACTTC. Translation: CSAETGTYEQYF.